The 27 T cell receptor beta chains given below trace back to one sample, sequenced in a study of blood T cell repertoires in COVID-19. Sequenced by immunoSEQ multiplex PCR; TCRdb stores in-frame clones only, minus some. The sample shows over 200,000 clones, approximately 91% of them seen only once. The sample taken for sequencing was peripheral blood. These receptors originate from a human donor in a cohort sampled during active COVID-19.

This clone came up once. The chain carries TRBV19 and TRBJ1-1; D remains ambiguous. From germline, CDR1 is LNHDA and CDR2 SQIVND (reference sequence). The V end lost 4 bases, the J end lost 0 bases, and 12 bases lay between the germline ends. The CDR3 consists of 15 residues. CDR3 in DNA: TGTGCCAGTAGTACCAACCTACCAATGAACACTGAAGCTTTCTTT. This gives the protein CASSTNLPMNTEAFF. The variable domain in full, with the rest retrieved from reference TRBV19 and TRBJ1-1, is DGGITQSPKYLFRKEGQNVTLSCEQNLNHDAMYWYRQDPGQGLRLIYYSQIVNDFQKGDIAEGYSVSREKKESFPLTVTSAQKNPTAFYLCASSTNLPMNTEAFFGQGTRLTVV.

CDR3 DNA: TGTGCCAGCAGCTCGCCGGTTTTCTTGAGTAACTATGGCTACACCTTC. Amino acids: CASSSPVFLSNYGYTF. The chain couples TRBV7-2 to TRBJ1-2; D not certain. This CDR3 spans 16 amino acids. Trimming pared 4 bases from V and 1 base from J, leaving 16 bases between. The germline V gene has CDR1 SGHTA and CDR2 FQGNSA.

The genes are TRBV5-6 and TRBJ1-2; a weak D match, TRBD1 (5 bases). CDR1 SGHDT and CDR2 YYEEEE come from the germline V gene. Trimming left V 0 bases short and J 4 bases short, with 25 bases between. The CDR3 loop spans 19 amino acids. The CDR3 DNA reads as TGTGCCAGCAGCTTGGTAGGTTCGGTTTTAGACAGAATTGTCTATGGCTACACCTTC. It yields the protein CASSLVGSVLDRIVYGYTF.

This chain joins TRBV7-9 and TRBJ1-1, with D uncertain. This CDR3 has 14 residues. Germline CDR1 SEHNR, CDR2 FQNEAQ (reference sequence). V shed 1 base and J shed 1 base, with 7 bases lying between them. CDR3 nucleotide sequence: TGTGCCAGCAGCTTAGGAGGAGAGAACACTGAAGCTTTCTTT. Translating it yields CASSLGGENTEAFF.

The chain joins TRBV14 to TRBJ2-7; unclear D gene. This CDR3 has 12 amino acids. V lost 6 bases and J 4 bases, leaving 10 bases between the germline ends. Germline CDR1 SGHDN, CDR2 FVKESK. The CDR3 DNA follows: TGTGCCAGCAGTCGAACAGTTTACGAGCAGTACTTC. Residues: CASSRTVYEQYF.

The rearrangement links TRBV11-2 to TRBJ1-6; 7 bases fit TRBD1. With V trimmed by 1 base and J by 10 bases, 1 base remained unmatched. Germline V lookup: CDR1 SGHAT, CDR2 FQNNGV. The CDR3 has 13 residues. The CDR3 region is CASSLAGGSPLHF. For the CDR3, the DNA is TGTGCCAGCAGCTTAGCAGGGGGATCACCCCTCCACTTT.

The gene calls are TRBV7-2 and TRBJ2-3, with a weak D call TRBD2 (5 bases). V shed 5 bases and J shed 0 bases, with 15 bases lying between them. Germline CDR1 is SGHTA and CDR2 is FQGNSA. The CDR3 runs to 16 residues. The CDR3 DNA is TGTGCCAGCAGCCTTAGATCGGGGTTGAGCACAGATACGCAGTATTTT. This encodes CASSLRSGLSTDTQYF.

The genes are TRBV5-1 and TRBJ1-1, with D unclear. CDR3 length: 14 residues. The V end was cut by 0 bases, the J end by 1 base, with 7 bases between. The V gene's germline CDR1 is SGHRS and CDR2 YFSETQ. Here the CDR3 DNA reads TGCGCCAGCAGCTTGGCCCCAGGGAACACTGAAGCTTTCTTT. Translated, it gives CASSLAPGNTEAFF.

The chain carries TRBV24-1 and TRBJ2-1; 9 positions agree with TRBD2. Germline loops: CDR1 KGHDR, CDR2 SFDVKD. The CDR3 runs to 18 residues. V gave up 3 bases and J gave up 8 bases; unmatched junction bases: 16. In DNA form, the CDR3 reads TGTGCCACCAGTGATGGGGGCTGGCGGGAGGGCAGGTTCGATGAGCAGTTCTTC. It translates to CATSDGGWREGRFDEQFF.

This chain connects TRBV10-3 to TRBJ2-1; perhaps TRBD1 as D (6 bases). The CDR3 runs to 12 residues. Per the germline V gene, CDR1 is ENHRY and CDR2 is SYGVKD. The germline V and J ends were trimmed by 3 bases and 6 bases, with 6 bases remaining between them. The CDR3 coding sequence is TGTGCCATCAGTGAAGGGGGCAATGAGCAGTTCTTC. This codes for CAISEGGNEQFF.

The gene calls are TRBV3-1 (or the pseudogene TRBV3-2) and TRBJ1-1; D perhaps matches TRBD1 (5 bases). The CDR3 covers 16 residues. V lost 1 base and J 4 bases, leaving 16 bases between the germline ends. CDR1 is LGHDT, CDR2 YNNKEL, per germline (reference sequence). The CDR3 nucleotides are TGTGCCAGCAGCCAAGGGGGGGTACATGCTTCCACTGAAGCTTTCTTT. Its translation is CASSQGGVHASTEAFF.

V usage is TRBV6-6 and J usage is TRBJ2-3; 8 bases are a match to TRBD2. CDR3 length equals 16 residues. J lost 4 bases, V lost 6 bases, and 12 bases had no gene match. Looked up from germline, CDR1 is MNHNY and CDR2 is SVGAGI (reference sequence). The CDR3 coding sequence is TGTGCCAGCAGACACGCCCACAGCGGGGGAGCAGATACGCAGTATTTT. Translating gives CASRHAHSGGADTQYF.

The chain carries TRBV5-6 and TRBJ1-5; D not certain. Germline V CDR1 and CDR2: SGHDT, YYEEEE. CDR3 length: 14 amino acids. Trimming shortened V by 4 bases and J by 7 bases, and 15 bases separated the two germline ends. DNA for the CDR3: TGTGCCAGCAGCCCGTGGGGAGGCGAGCAGCCCCAGCATTTT. Encoded protein: CASSPWGGEQPQHF.

There are a few counts of this clone. The chain uses TRBV24-1 and TRBJ1-5; D not certain. Germline loops: CDR1 KGHDR, CDR2 SFDVKD. The length of the CDR3 is 16 residues. With 12 bases removed from V and 1 base from J, the gap between germline ends came to 21 bases. This CDR3 is CALLKRRSVSNQPQHF. CDR3 DNA sequence: TGTGCCCTCCTGAAACGGCGCAGCGTCAGCAATCAGCCCCAGCATTTT.

DNA for the CDR3: TGTGCCAGCAGCCCCGAACGGGACAGCCTGCTACATGGATCTGAAGCTTTCTTT. Protein sequence: CASSPERDSLLHGSEAFF. The V and J genes are TRBV3-1 (or the pseudogene TRBV3-2) and TRBJ1-1; 7 bases match TRBD1. The CDR3 contains 18 residues. Germline CDR1 LGHDT, CDR2 YNNKEL (reference sequence). Losses at the gene ends were 4 bases for V and 6 bases for J; bases not matched to a gene: 20.

J is TRBJ2-3 and V is TRBV28; 7 bases fit TRBD1. This CDR3 comprises 14 residues. Germline CDR1 MDHEN, CDR2 SYDVKM. The J segment lost 4 bases and the V segment lost 3 bases, leaving 4 bases of the junction unmatched. Here the CDR3 DNA reads TGTGCCAGCAGTTTGCAACAGGGGCCAGATACGCAGTATTTT. The encoded protein is CASSLQQGPDTQYF.

This CDR3 is CASTKGEGETYEQYF. CDR3 nucleotides: TGTGCCAGCACCAAAGGGGAGGGCGAGACCTACGAGCAGTACTTC. The rearrangement uses TRBV9 and TRBJ2-7; 7 bases map to TRBD2. The CDR3 is 15 residues long. The germline gives CDR1 SGDLS, CDR2 YYNGEE. Trimming removed 6 bases from V and 2 bases from J; junction bases left unmatched: 11.

This sequence joins TRBV7-9 and TRBJ1-1; a possible D gene is TRBD1 (6 bases). Trimming removed 3 bases at V and 4 bases at J, with 12 bases between. Germline V gives CDR1 SEHNR, CDR2 FQNEAQ (reference sequence). There are 14 residues in the CDR3. The CDR3 DNA follows: TGTGCCAGCAGCTTTAGACAGGACGGCACTGAAGCTTTCTTT. It yields the protein CASSFRQDGTEAFF.

The CDR3 region has the DNA TGTGCCAGCAGCCGCCACGGACAGGAAGATGGCTACACCTTC. Translated: CASSRHGQEDGYTF. This chain links TRBV11-2 with TRBJ1-2, with 7 bases lining up with TRBD1. The CDR3 has 14 amino acids. Looked up from germline, CDR1 is SGHAT and CDR2 is FQNNGV. V gave up 5 bases and J gave up 6 bases; unmatched junction bases: 9.

The rearrangement uses TRBV19 and TRBJ2-1, with D possibly TRBD2 on 5 matching bases. The germline V and J ends were trimmed by 0 bases and 12 bases, with 18 bases remaining between them. The CDR3 is 15 residues long. Germline CDR1 LNHDA, CDR2 SQIVND (reference sequence). DNA of the CDR3: TGTGCCAGTAGTATAGATCGCGAGGTTAGCGACCTGCAGTTCTTC. Its translation is CASSIDREVSDLQFF. Full variable domain (outside the CDR3, taken from reference TRBV19 and TRBJ2-1): DGGITQSPKYLFRKEGQNVTLSCEQNLNHDAMYWYRQDPGQGLRLIYYSQIVNDFQKGDIAEGYSVSREKKESFPLTVTSAQKNPTAFYLCASSIDREVSDLQFFGPGTRLTVL.

J is TRBJ1-6 and V is TRBV30; possible D gene TRBD1, 6 bases. CDR1 and CDR2 from the germline V gene are GTSNPN and SVGIG (reference sequence). This CDR3 has 12 residues. Trimming left V 8 bases short and J 7 bases short, with 12 bases between. CDR3 protein: CARTDNNSPLHF. CDR3 coding DNA: TGTGCCAGGACAGATAACAATTCACCCCTCCACTTT.

This clone appeared a few times. The chain links TRBV11-3 to TRBJ2-1; 9 bases are shared with TRBD2. Germline CDR1 reads SGHNT; CDR2 reads YENEEA. CDR3 length: 14 amino acids. J gave up 10 bases and V 6 bases, and 10 bases lay outside the gene matches. CDR3 region: CASRQAGGSGEQFF. Here the CDR3 DNA reads TGTGCCAGCAGACAAGCGGGAGGATCCGGGGAGCAGTTCTTC.

This CDR3 reads CASSSNTEAFF. The CDR3, as DNA: TGTGCCAGCAGTTCAAACACTGAAGCTTTCTTT. The chain has TRBV6-5 and TRBJ1-1; D gene unclear. Germline V gene sequence: CDR1 MNHEY, CDR2 SVGAGI. Deletions cut 4 bases from V and 2 bases from J, with 2 bases between. The CDR3 sequence is 11 residues long.

V and J are TRBV3-1 (or the pseudogene TRBV3-2) and TRBJ2-1; D possibly corresponds to TRBD1 (5 bases). The germline V gene encodes CDR1 LGHDT and CDR2 YNNKEL (reference sequence). The CDR3 contains 15 residues. Trimming took 1 base from V and 4 from J, leaving 11 bases between them. CDR3 residues: CASSQVRDSYNEQFF. The CDR3 DNA reads TGTGCCAGCAGCCAAGTGAGAGACAGTTACAATGAGCAGTTCTTC.

V is TRBV9 and J is TRBJ2-1, with 10 bases matching TRBD2. V shed 0 bases and J 5 bases; nucleotides not matched to a gene: 8. The V gene's germline CDR1 is SGDLS and CDR2 YYNGEE. This CDR3 spans 17 amino acids. CDR3 in amino acids: CASSVGASGSVDNEQFF. CDR3 nucleotides: TGTGCCAGCAGCGTAGGCGCTAGCGGGAGTGTCGACAATGAGCAGTTCTTC.

This chain connects TRBV6-5 to TRBJ2-2; TRBD2 agrees at 7 bases. V dropped 2 bases and J dropped 6; count of bases not matched to a gene: 6. The germline V gene has CDR1 MNHEY and CDR2 SVGAGI. CDR3 length equals 15 residues. CDR3 sequence (DNA): TGTGCCAGCAGTTACCGGGGGAGGGCGCCCGGGGAGCTGTTTTTT. Its protein product is CASSYRGRAPGELFF.

This sequence joins TRBV7-9 and TRBJ1-1, with D uncertain. This CDR3 region has 17 residues. Trimming left V 3 bases short and J 1 base short, with 18 bases between. CDR1 and CDR2 from the germline V gene are SEHNR and FQNEAQ (reference sequence). The CDR3 nucleotides read TGTGCCAGCAGCTTTTTGAGCTTTGGGAGAAAGAACACTGAAGCTTTCTTT. Translation: CASSFLSFGRKNTEAFF.